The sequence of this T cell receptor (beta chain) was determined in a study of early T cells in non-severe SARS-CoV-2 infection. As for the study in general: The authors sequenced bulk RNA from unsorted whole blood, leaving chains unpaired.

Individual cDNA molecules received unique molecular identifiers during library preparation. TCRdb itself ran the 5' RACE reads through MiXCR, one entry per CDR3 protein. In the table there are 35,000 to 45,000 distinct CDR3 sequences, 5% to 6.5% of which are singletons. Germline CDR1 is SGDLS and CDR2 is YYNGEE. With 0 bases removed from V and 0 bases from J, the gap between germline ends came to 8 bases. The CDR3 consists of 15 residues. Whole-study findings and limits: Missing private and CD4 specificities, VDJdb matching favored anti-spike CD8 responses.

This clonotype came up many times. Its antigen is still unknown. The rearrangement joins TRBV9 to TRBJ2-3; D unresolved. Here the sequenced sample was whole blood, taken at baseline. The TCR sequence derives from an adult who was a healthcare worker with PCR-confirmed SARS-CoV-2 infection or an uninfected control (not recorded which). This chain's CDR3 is CASSVVGSSTDTQYF. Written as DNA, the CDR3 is TGTGCCAGCAGCGTAGTGGGATCCAGCACAGATACGCAGTATTTT.